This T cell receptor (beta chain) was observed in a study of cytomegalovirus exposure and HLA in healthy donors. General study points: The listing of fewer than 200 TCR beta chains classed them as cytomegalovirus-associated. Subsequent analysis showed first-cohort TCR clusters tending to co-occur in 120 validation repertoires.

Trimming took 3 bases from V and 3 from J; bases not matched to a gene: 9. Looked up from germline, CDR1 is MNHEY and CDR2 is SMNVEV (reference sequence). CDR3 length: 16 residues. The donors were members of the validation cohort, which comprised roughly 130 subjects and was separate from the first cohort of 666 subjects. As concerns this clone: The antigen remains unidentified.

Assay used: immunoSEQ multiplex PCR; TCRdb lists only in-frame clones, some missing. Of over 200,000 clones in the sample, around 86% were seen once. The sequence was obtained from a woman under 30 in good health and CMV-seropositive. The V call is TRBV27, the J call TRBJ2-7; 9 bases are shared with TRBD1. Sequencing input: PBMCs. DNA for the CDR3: TGTGCCAGCAGTTTTTGGGGAGGGACAGGGAGCTACGAGCAGTACTTC. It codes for CASSFWGGTGSYEQYF.